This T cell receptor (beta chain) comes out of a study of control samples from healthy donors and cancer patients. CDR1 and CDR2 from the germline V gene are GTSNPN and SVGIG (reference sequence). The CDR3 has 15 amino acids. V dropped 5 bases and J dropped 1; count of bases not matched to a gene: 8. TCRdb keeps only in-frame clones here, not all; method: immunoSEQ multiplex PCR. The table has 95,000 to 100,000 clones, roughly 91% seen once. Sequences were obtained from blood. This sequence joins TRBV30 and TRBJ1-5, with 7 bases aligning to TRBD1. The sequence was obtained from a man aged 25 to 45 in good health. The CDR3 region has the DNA TGTGCCTGGGAGTCAGGGGGTATAAGCAATCAGCCCCAGCATTTT. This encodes CAWESGGISNQPQHF.